This TCR beta chain was recovered during a study of Tregs in tolerant kidney transplant recipients. Turning to the study itself: Related graft donors supplied nonmyeloablative bone marrow transplants, and mixed chimerism was transient. The study, taken as a whole, reports: Tregs expanded with activated donor B cells seemed most donor-specific.

For this clone: The antigen is unknown.

Measured with immunoSEQ multiplex PCR; TCRdb has only the in-frame clones, and not every one. This table has over 85,000 clones, 93% appearing once. The ends were cut back, 4 bases at V and 9 bases at J, with 13 bases in the middle. CDR3 size: 13 residues. The V gene's germline CDR1 is LGHNA and CDR2 YSLEER. The sequence derives from a human donor who received a combined kidney and bone marrow transplant. The gene calls are TRBV4-3 and TRBJ1-5, with D unclear. The sequenced sample was CD4+ T cells from blood, obtained before the transplant. CDR3 coding DNA: TGCGCCAGCAGCCCTCACCTGCTAGGGCCCCAGCATTTT. It specifies CASSPHLLGPQHF.